These 18 T cell receptor beta chains share one sample of origin, sequenced in a study of blood T cell repertoires in COVID-19. TCRdb keeps only in-frame clones here, not all; method: immunoSEQ multiplex PCR. The table records 150,000 to 200,000 clones, about 79% of them present only once. The sample consisted of PBMCs or T cells enriched from blood (not recorded which). Receptors originate from a man aged 50 or older who had recovered from COVID-19.

The chain is built from TRBV6-5 and TRBJ1-2; possible D gene TRBD1, 5 bases. Germline V gene lookup returns CDR1 MNHEY and CDR2 SVGAGI. CDR3 length: 15 amino acids. V was clipped by 4 bases and J by 0 bases, with 12 bases between them. The CDR3 is CASSLTVQANYGYTF. The CDR3 DNA reads TGTGCCAGCAGTTTGACAGTTCAGGCTAACTATGGCTACACCTTC.

The CDR3 DNA reads TGTGCCAGCAGTTTACAGAGGGGCTACACCTTC. Translated, it gives CASSLQRGYTF. V usage is TRBV28 and J usage is TRBJ1-2; D call uncertain. Per germline, CDR1 MDHEN and CDR2 SYDVKM. The V gene lost 2 bases and the J gene lost 8 bases, with 6 bases spanning the gap. The CDR3 contains 11 residues.

This chain links TRBV5-1 with TRBJ2-1; a possible D gene is TRBD2 (6 bases). Germline CDR1 is SGHRS and CDR2 is YFSETQ. The V gene lost 6 bases and the J gene lost 10 bases, with 17 bases spanning the gap. This CDR3 has 13 amino acids. CDR3 in DNA: TGCGCCAGCAAGGAACTTACGAGCGGGGAGCAGTTCTTC. This codes for CASKELTSGEQFF.

The chain employs TRBV3-1 (or the pseudogene TRBV3-2) and TRBJ1-1, with D unresolved. V lost 4 bases, J lost 1 base, and 13 bases lay in between. The CDR3 is 15 amino acids. Germline-derived CDR1 and CDR2 are LGHDT and YNNKEL (reference sequence). For the CDR3, the DNA is TGTGCCAGCAGCCTTACGTTTCGAGAGAACACTGAAGCTTTCTTT. It encodes CASSLTFRENTEAFF.

The chain couples TRBV7-9 to TRBJ1-6; D is ambiguous. The CDR3 runs to 14 residues. Trimming stripped 2 bases from V and 6 bases from J, with 8 bases between. Germline V gene sequence: CDR1 SEHNR, CDR2 FQNEAQ (reference sequence). Here the CDR3 reads CASSLSESNSPLHF. CDR3 nucleotide sequence: TGTGCCAGCAGCTTATCTGAGAGTAATTCACCCCTCCACTTT.

This clone was detected a few times. Here the CDR3 reads CASSITGTGGRLDYSGANVLTF. CDR3 in DNA: TGTGCCAGTAGTATAACCGGGACAGGGGGCAGGTTAGACTACTCTGGGGCCAACGTCCTGACTTTC. The J gene is TRBJ2-6, the V gene TRBV19; TRBD1 aligns across 12 bases. CDR3 length equals 22 residues. The germline V gene encodes CDR1 LNHDA and CDR2 SQIVND (reference sequence). V shed 2 bases, J shed 0 bases, and the junction held 14 bases outside the gene matches.

The chain is built from TRBV5-1 and TRBJ2-1; D is possibly TRBD2 (5 bases). This CDR3 comprises 15 residues. V lost 0 bases and J 9 bases, leaving 16 bases between the germline ends. Germline assignment: CDR1 SGHRS and CDR2 YFSETQ. The CDR3 bases are TGCGCCAGCAGCTTGGGGCTAGCAGCCCCTGGTGAGCAGTTCTTC. Its translation: CASSLGLAAPGEQFF.

This clone was picked up a small number of times. The chain employs TRBV2 and TRBJ1-2; TRBD1 matches 7 bases. CDR3 size: 13 residues. The V segment lost 6 bases and the J segment 6 bases; nucleotides outside the gene matches: 7. Per the germline V gene, CDR1 is SNHLY and CDR2 is FYNNEI. The CDR3 coding sequence is TGTGCCAGCAGGGCCGTGGGACAGAATGGCTACACCTTC. This codes for CASRAVGQNGYTF. Variable domain in full (rest from reference TRBV2 and TRBJ1-2): EPEVTQTPSHQVTQMGQEVILRCVPISNHLYFYWYRQILGQKVEFLVSFYNNEISEKSEIFDDQFSVERPDGSNFTLKIRSTKLEDSAMYFCASRAVGQNGYTFGSGTRLTVV.

The V and J genes are TRBV18 and TRBJ1-1; 7 bases are shared with TRBD1. Losses at the gene ends were 4 bases for V and 1 base for J; bases not matched to a gene: 6. CDR3 length equals 15 residues. Germline CDR1 reads KGHSH; CDR2 reads LQKENI. The CDR3 DNA reads as TGTGCCAGCTCACACCCGGGACAGCAGAACACTGAAGCTTTCTTT. Residues: CASSHPGQQNTEAFF.

The gene calls are TRBV19 and TRBJ1-1, with 10 bases identical to TRBD1. This CDR3 comprises 17 residues. CDR1 LNHDA and CDR2 SQIVND come from the germline V gene (reference sequence). V gave up 2 bases and J gave up 3 bases; unmatched junction bases: 9. Here the CDR3 DNA reads TGTGCCAGTAGTATAAGGTGGGACAGGGGTAGTGACACTGAAGCTTTCTTT. Residues: CASSIRWDRGSDTEAFF.

This chain uses TRBV5-1 with TRBJ2-1, with D possibly TRBD1 on 6 matching bases. The CDR3 covers 16 residues. V lost 0 bases, J lost 7 bases, and 17 bases lay in between. The germline V gene encodes CDR1 SGHRS and CDR2 YFSETQ. The DNA for the CDR3 is TGCGCCAGCAGCTTGGCCCCAACCGGGACACGGAATGAGCAGTTCTTC. It encodes CASSLAPTGTRNEQFF.

The CDR3: CASSYSSTDTQYF. The CDR3, as DNA: TGTGCCAGCAGTTACTCGAGTACAGATACGCAGTATTTT. The chain joins TRBV6-5 to TRBJ2-3; D is uncertain. The CDR3 is made up of 13 amino acids. From germline, CDR1 is MNHEY and CDR2 SVGAGI. V dropped 0 bases and J dropped 3 bases, with 4 bases sitting between them.

For this clone: Different DNA sequences within this sample yield the same CDR3. CDR3 DNA sequence: TGCGCCAGCAGCGCCGGGACAGCGGGAAACACCATATATTTT. It is translated as CASSAGTAGNTIYF. The chain joins TRBV5-1 to TRBJ1-3, with 7 bases identical to TRBD1. Germline assignment: CDR1 SGHRS and CDR2 YFSETQ. There are 14 residues in the CDR3. J lost 4 bases, V lost 4 bases, and 5 bases had no gene match.

The chain joins TRBV4-1 to TRBJ1-2; D ambiguous. The CDR3 contains 16 residues. V lost 0 bases to trimming and J lost 7 bases, with 18 bases between them. Germline V lookup: CDR1 MGHRA, CDR2 YSYEKL. The CDR3 DNA reads TGCGCCAGCAGCCAAGAAGCCGCGACAATATCTTTTGGCTACACCTTC. It is translated as CASSQEAATISFGYTF.

This clone was counted a few times. This chain connects TRBV7-8 to TRBJ2-3; 8 bases line up with TRBD2. CDR1 and CDR2 (germline): SGHVS, FQNEAQ. This CDR3 is 13 amino acids long. After removal of 4 bases from V and 5 bases from J, the junction contained 2 bases not matched to a gene. The CDR3 sequence is CASSSGGGDTQYF. The CDR3 bases are TGTGCCAGCAGCTCCGGGGGGGGAGATACGCAGTATTTT.

The rearrangement joins TRBV3-1 (or the pseudogene TRBV3-2) to TRBJ1-2; a possible D gene is TRBD1 (6 bases). V lost 1 base and J lost 8, with 20 bases in between. This CDR3 comprises 16 residues. Germline CDR1 is LGHDT and CDR2 is YNNKEL (reference sequence). In nucleotides, the CDR3 is TGTGCCAGCAGCCAAGCCCCCTCCAGGGGACCGAAGGGCTACACCTTC. Translation gives CASSQAPSRGPKGYTF.

This clone appeared a single time. The V gene is TRBV5-1, the J gene TRBJ2-5; tentatively, D is TRBD2 (6 bases). This CDR3 is 15 amino acids long. Germline CDR1 and CDR2: SGHRS and YFSETQ. Trimming stripped 0 bases from V and 4 bases from J, with 13 bases between. For the CDR3, the DNA is TGCGCCAGCAGCTTGGAGGCAGGGCGGGGAGAGACCCAGTACTTC. This sequence encodes CASSLEAGRGETQYF.

This clone was picked up one time. The chain joins TRBV3-1 (or the pseudogene TRBV3-2) to TRBJ2-5; the match to TRBD2 covers 8 bases. The CDR3 is 18 residues long. Trimming at V came to 5 bases and at J to 2 bases, leaving 16 bases not matched to a gene. Germline V gene data show CDR1 as LGHDT and CDR2 as YNNKEL (reference sequence). The CDR3 nucleotides read TGTGCCAGCAGCGCCAAGATTTGGGCGGGGGGAGGTCAAGAGACCCAGTACTTC. This sequence encodes CASSAKIWAGGGQETQYF.